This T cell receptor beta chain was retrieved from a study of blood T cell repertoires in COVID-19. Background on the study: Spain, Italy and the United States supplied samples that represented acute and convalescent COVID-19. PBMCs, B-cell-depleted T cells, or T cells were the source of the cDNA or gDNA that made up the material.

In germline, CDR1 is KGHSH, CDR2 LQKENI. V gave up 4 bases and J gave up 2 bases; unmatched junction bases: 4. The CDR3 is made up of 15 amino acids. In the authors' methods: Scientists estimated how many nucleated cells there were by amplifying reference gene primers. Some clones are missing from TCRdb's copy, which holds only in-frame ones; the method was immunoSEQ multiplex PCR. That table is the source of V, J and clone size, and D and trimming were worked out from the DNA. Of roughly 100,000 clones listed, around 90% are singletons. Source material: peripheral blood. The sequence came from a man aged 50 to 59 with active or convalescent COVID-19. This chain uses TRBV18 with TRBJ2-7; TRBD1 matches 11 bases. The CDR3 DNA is TGTGCCAGCTCACTCGGGACAGGGGGTCCCTACGAGCAGTACTTC. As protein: CASSLGTGGPYEQYF.